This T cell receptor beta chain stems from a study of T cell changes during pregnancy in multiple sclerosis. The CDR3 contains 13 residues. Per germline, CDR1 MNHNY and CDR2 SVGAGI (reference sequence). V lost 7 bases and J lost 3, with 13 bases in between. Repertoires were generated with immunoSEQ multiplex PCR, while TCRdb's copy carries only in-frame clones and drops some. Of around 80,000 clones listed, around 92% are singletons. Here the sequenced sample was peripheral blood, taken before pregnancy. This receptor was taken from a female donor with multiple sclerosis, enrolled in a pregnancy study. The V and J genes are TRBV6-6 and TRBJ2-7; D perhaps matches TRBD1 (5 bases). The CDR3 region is CASTPDIGYEQYF. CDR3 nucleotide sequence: TGTGCCAGCACTCCGGACATAGGCTACGAGCAGTACTTC.